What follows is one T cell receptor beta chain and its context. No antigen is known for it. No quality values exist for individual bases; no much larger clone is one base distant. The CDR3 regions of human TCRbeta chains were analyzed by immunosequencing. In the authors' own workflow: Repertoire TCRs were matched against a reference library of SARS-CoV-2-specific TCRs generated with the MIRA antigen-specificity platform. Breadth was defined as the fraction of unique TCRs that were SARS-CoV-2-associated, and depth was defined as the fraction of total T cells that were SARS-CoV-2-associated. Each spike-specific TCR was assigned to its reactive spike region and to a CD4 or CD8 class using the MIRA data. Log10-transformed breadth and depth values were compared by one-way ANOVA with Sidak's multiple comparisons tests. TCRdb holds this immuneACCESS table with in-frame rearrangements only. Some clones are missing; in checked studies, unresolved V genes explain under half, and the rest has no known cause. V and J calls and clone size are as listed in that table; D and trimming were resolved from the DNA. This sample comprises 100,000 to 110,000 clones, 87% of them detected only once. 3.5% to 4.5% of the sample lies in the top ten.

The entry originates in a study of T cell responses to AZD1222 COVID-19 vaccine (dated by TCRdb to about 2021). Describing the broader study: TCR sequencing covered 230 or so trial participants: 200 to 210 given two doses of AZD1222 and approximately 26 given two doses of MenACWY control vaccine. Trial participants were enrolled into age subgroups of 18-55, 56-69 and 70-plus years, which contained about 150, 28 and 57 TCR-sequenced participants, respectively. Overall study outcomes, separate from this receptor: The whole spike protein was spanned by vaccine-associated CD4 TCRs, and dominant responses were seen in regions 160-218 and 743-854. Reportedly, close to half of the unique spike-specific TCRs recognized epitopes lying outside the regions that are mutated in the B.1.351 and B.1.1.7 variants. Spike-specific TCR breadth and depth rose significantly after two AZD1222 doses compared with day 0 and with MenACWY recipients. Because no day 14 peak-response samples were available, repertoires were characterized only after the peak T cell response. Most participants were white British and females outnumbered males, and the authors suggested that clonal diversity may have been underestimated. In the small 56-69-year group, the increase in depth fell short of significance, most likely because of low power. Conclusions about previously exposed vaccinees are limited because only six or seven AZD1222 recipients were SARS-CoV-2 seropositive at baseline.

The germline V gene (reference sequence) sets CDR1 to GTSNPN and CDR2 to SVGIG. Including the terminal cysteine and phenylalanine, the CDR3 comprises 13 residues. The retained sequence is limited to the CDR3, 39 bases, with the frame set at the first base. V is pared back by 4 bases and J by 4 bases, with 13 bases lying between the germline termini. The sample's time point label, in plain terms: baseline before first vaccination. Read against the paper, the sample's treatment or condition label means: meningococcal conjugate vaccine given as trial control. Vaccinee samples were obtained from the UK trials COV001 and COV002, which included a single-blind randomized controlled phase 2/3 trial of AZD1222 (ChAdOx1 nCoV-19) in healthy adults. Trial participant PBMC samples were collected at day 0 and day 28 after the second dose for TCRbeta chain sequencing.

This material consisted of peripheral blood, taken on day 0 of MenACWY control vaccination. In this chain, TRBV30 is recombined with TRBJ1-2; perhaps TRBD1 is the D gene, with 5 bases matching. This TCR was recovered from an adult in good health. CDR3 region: CAWTGTRAYGYTF. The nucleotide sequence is TGTGCCTGGACCGGGACCCGGGCCTATGGCTACACCTTC.